The clone carrying this T cell receptor beta chain turned up a few times. The data were obtained in a study of T-cell reconstitution after alpha-beta-depleted transplantation in children. Germline-derived CDR1 and CDR2 are SGHVS and FQNEAQ. The CDR3 totals 15 residues. V lost 1 base, J lost 6 bases, and 6 bases stayed unmatched. During its preparation, the TCRbeta library received unique molecular identifiers. TCRdb reprocessed the PCR reads with MiXCR, giving one entry per CDR3 protein. The sample lists 490,000 or so distinct CDR3 sequences; 9.5% to 15% were seen once. This specimen consisted of PBMCs from the stem cell graft donor, obtained from the stem cell graft. The genes are TRBV7-8 and TRBJ2-7; 10 bases are shared with TRBD2. The receptor was isolated from a human donor who donated a stem cell graft to a child with combined immunodeficiency. The DNA for the CDR3 is TGTGCCAGCAGCTTAGGGCCCAGCGGGAGGGGCGAGCAGTACTTC. Its protein is CASSLGPSGRGEQYF.